The entry below gives a single TCR beta chain sequence along with its context. Its antigen remains unknown. This same CDR3 is encoded by further DNA sequences in the sample. Sequencing used immunoSEQ multiplex PCR; TCRdb keeps in-frame clones, though not all of them. The sample includes millions of clones, just over 90% of them seen just once. The CDR3 is 14 residues long. Trimming removed 4 bases from V and 2 bases from J, with 6 bases in between. Germline values: CDR1 MGHRA, CDR2 YSYEKL. The source of the sample is a study of shared clonotypes between healthy human individuals. General study findings and limits: For naive CD4 cells, 5% to 6.5% of clonotypes were shared across a handful of donors.

The rearrangement links TRBV4-1 to TRBJ2-6; D unresolved. This TCR was recovered from a man in his late teens or twenties in good health. Some clones in this sample may be carry-over from other donors' samples. Source material: naive CD4+ T cells from PBMCs. Noted subset: CD45RA+ positively selected. CDR3 in amino acids: CASSPLPGANVLTF. CDR3 DNA: TGCGCCAGCAGCCCGCTGCCTGGGGCCAACGTCCTGACTTTC.